The rows below give T cell receptor beta chains drawn from one sample of a study of early T cells in non-severe SARS-CoV-2 infection. From the 5' RACE reads, TCRdb called clonotypes with MiXCR, one entry per CDR3 protein. Among over 7,500 distinct CDR3 sequences, 4% to 5.5% were seen once, and the ten largest hold roughly 10%. Material for sequencing was whole blood. These receptors were obtained from an adult who was a healthcare worker with PCR-confirmed SARS-CoV-2 infection or an uninfected control (not recorded which). Each CDR3 is given with its conserved first and last residue. D genes are given only for firm matches. Some rows have no size entry. The others give once, few or many, or a class for an expanded clone.

d_gene	len	v_gene	abundance	j_gene	CDR3nt	CDR3aa
-	14	TRBV7-6	many	TRBJ2-1	TGTGCCAGCAGCTCCCTCCCTCTGTACGGGGAGCAGTTCTTC	CASSSLPLYGEQFF
-	16	TRBV20-1	-	TRBJ2-1	TGCAGTGCTAGGTTACTAGAGGTCTCGAGGGTCAATGAGCAGTTCTTC	CSARLLEVSRVNEQFF
TRBD2	16	TRBV18	medium-sized	TRBJ2-2	TGTGCCAGCTCACCAACGACTAGCGGATTCACCGGGGAGCTGTTTTTT	CASSPTTSGFTGELFF
-	11	TRBV18	many	TRBJ2-7	TGTGCCAGCTCAGACTCCTACGAGCAGTACTTC	CASSDSYEQYF
TRBD1	17	TRBV12-3/TRBV12-4	many	TRBJ1-2	TGTGCCAGCAGTCCCGGGACAGGGGGACCACGGCACTATGGCTACACCTTC	CASSPGTGGPRHYGYTF
TRBD1	17	TRBV12-3/TRBV12-4	medium-sized	TRBJ2-7	TGTGCCAGCAGTCTCGCCATCCCGAGACAGGGGGCCTACGAGCAGTACTTC	CASSLAIPRQGAYEQYF
-	16	TRBV6-6	medium-sized	TRBJ2-3	TGTGCCAGCACCGGAGCCCGGGACTTCCGCACAGATACGCAGTATTTT	CASTGARDFRTDTQYF
TRBD2	18	TRBV7-9	-	TRBJ2-7	TGTGCCAGCAGCCCCCCCAGCGCTAGCGGGGGACCTACCTACGAGCAGTACTTC	CASSPPSASGGPTYEQYF
TRBD2	17	TRBV28	many	TRBJ2-7	TGTGCCAGCACCCGACGCGGTCTAGCGGGGGACTACTCCGAGCAGTACTTC	CASTRRGLAGDYSEQYF
TRBD2	16	TRBV6-2/TRBV6-3	-	TRBJ2-7	TGTGCCAGCAGTTACTTCCCCACTAGCGGGGGCTACGAGCAGTACTTC	CASSYFPTSGGYEQYF
-	16	TRBV11-2	medium-sized	TRBJ2-3	TGTGCCAGCAGCTTAAGGCCGTCGGAGAGCACAGATACGCAGTATTTT	CASSLRPSESTDTQYF
-	11	TRBV29-1	many	TRBJ2-5	TGCAGCGTTGTCGTTGCGGAGACCCAGTACTTC	CSVVVAETQYF
TRBD2	16	TRBV14	many	TRBJ2-1	TGTGCCAGCAGCCAACGGAGGGGTAGCGGGAGCAATGAGCAGTTCTTC	CASSQRRGSGSNEQFF
TRBD1	13	TRBV11-3	medium-sized	TRBJ1-1	TGTGCCAGCAGCCTTGGGACAGGAAAGGAAGCTTTCTTT	CASSLGTGKEAFF
TRBD1	18	TRBV27	many	TRBJ2-1	TGTGCCAGCAGTTTATCGGGACAGGGGGCAACACGCTACAATGAGCAGTTCTTC	CASSLSGQGATRYNEQFF
TRBD1	17	TRBV9	medium-sized	TRBJ1-6	TGTGCCAGCAGCAGATTAGGTGGGACAGGGGCTAATTCACCCCTCCACTTT	CASSRLGGTGANSPLHF
-	12	TRBV2	many	TRBJ2-1	TGTGCCAGCAGTGAATACGATAATGAGCAGTTCTTC	CASSEYDNEQFF
TRBD2	17	TRBV11-3	few	TRBJ2-1	TGTGCCAGCAGCTTGGTACTAGCGGGTAGCTCCTACAATGAGCAGTTCTTC	CASSLVLAGSSYNEQFF
-	14	TRBV18	many	TRBJ1-1	TGTGCCAGCTCACCACAGACAAGCAAGACTGAAGCTTTCTTT	CASSPQTSKTEAFF
-	16	TRBV7-2	medium-sized	TRBJ1-3	TGTGCCAGCAGCTTTACCGGACCCCCAACAATAAACACCATATATTTT	CASSFTGPPTINTIYF
TRBD2	18	TRBV7-9	medium-sized	TRBJ2-3	TGTGCCAGCAGCGAGGGACTAGCGGGACCCTCCTTCACAGATACGCAGTATTTT	CASSEGLAGPSFTDTQYF
-	13	TRBV18	many	TRBJ1-1	TGTGCCAGCTCACTCCATGGGGACACTGAAGCTTTCTTT	CASSLHGDTEAFF
-	15	TRBV13	many	TRBJ2-3	TGTGCCAGCAGCTTAGACCTGGATATCACAGATACGCAGTATTTT	CASSLDLDITDTQYF
TRBD2	17	TRBV7-9	many	TRBJ2-7	TGTGCCAGCAGCTTAGGTAGCGGGAGGGCCACCTCCTACGAGCAGTACTTC	CASSLGSGRATSYEQYF
-	13	TRBV10-3	many	TRBJ1-2	TGTGCCATCAGTGAGATAGTGCGGAATGGCTACACCTTC	CAISEIVRNGYTF
TRBD2	15	TRBV6-5	many	TRBJ2-7	TGTGCCAGCAGTTCACCTAGCGGGAGCGCCTACGAGCAGTACTTC	CASSSPSGSAYEQYF
TRBD2	15	TRBV7-6	many	TRBJ2-5	TGTGCCAGCCTGAGGGCTAGCGGGTTGGGAGAGACCCAGTACTTC	CASLRASGLGETQYF
-	13	TRBV27	many	TRBJ1-5	TGTGCCAGCAGTTTAAGGCAGGATCAGCCCCAGCATTTT	CASSLRQDQPQHF
TRBD1	13	TRBV24-1	many	TRBJ1-2	TGTGCCACCAGTGATTTGAGGGGGCAAGGCTACACCTTC	CATSDLRGQGYTF
TRBD2	13	TRBV20-1	medium-sized	TRBJ2-1	TGCAGTGCTAGGGCTAGCGGCTACAATGAGCAGTTCTTC	CSARASGYNEQFF
-	14	TRBV7-2	medium-sized	TRBJ2-3	TGTGCCAGCAGCTTAGGAATAAGCACAGATACGCAGTATTTT	CASSLGISTDTQYF
TRBD1	14	TRBV10-3	medium-sized	TRBJ1-2	TGTGCCATCAGTGAGGTCCTCGGACAGGGTGGCTACACCTTC	CAISEVLGQGGYTF
-	11	TRBV7-8	many	TRBJ2-1	TGTGCCAGCAGCTTAGCCCGCGACTGGTTCTTC	CASSLARDWFF
-	14	TRBV6-1	-	TRBJ1-5	TGTGCCAGCAGCGCCCGGGAGAAAGATCAGCCCCAGCATTTT	CASSAREKDQPQHF
-	15	TRBV27	many	TRBJ1-5	TGTGCCAGCAGTTTAGAGGGTCACAGCAATCAGCCCCAGCATTTT	CASSLEGHSNQPQHF
TRBD2	14	TRBV29-1	many	TRBJ2-5	TGCAGCGTCCGGAGCGGGGACGACCAAGAGACCCAGTACTTC	CSVRSGDDQETQYF
-	15	TRBV7-3	medium-sized	TRBJ2-6	TGTGCCAGCAGCTTATCGGGGTCTGGGGCCAACGTCCTGACTTTC	CASSLSGSGANVLTF
TRBD1	15	TRBV12-3/TRBV12-4	-	TRBJ1-4	TGTGCCAGCAGTTTAGTGACAGGGGGCTCTGAAAAACTGTTTTTT	CASSLVTGGSEKLFF
-	16	TRBV5-1	few	TRBJ1-2	TGCGCCAGCAGCTCCACTTCGCCGGGACGGAACTATGGCTACACCTTC	CASSSTSPGRNYGYTF
-	17	TRBV20-1	medium-sized	TRBJ2-1	TGCAGTGCTAGCGGCGCTAGCTCGTCGCGCTCCTACAATGAGCAGTTCTTC	CSASGASSSRSYNEQFF
-	15	TRBV12-3/TRBV12-4	many	TRBJ1-5	TGTGCCAGCAGTCGGGACGGCGATAGCAATCAGCCCCAGCATTTT	CASSRDGDSNQPQHF
-	15	TRBV28	many	TRBJ2-3	TGTGCCAGCAGTTTATTGCCTCCAGGAACGGATACGCAGTATTTT	CASSLLPPGTDTQYF